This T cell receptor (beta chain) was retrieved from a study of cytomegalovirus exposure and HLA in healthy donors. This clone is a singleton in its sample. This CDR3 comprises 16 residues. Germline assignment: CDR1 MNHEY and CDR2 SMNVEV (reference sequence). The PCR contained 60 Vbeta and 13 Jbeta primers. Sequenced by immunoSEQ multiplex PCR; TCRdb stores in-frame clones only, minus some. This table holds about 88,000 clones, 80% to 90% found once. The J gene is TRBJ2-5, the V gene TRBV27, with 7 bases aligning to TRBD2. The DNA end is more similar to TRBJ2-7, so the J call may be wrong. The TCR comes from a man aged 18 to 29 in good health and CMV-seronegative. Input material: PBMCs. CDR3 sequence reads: CASSLSVPGGRYEQYF. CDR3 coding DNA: TGTGCCAGCAGTTTATCGGTCCCGGGGGGAAGATACGAGCAGTACTTC.